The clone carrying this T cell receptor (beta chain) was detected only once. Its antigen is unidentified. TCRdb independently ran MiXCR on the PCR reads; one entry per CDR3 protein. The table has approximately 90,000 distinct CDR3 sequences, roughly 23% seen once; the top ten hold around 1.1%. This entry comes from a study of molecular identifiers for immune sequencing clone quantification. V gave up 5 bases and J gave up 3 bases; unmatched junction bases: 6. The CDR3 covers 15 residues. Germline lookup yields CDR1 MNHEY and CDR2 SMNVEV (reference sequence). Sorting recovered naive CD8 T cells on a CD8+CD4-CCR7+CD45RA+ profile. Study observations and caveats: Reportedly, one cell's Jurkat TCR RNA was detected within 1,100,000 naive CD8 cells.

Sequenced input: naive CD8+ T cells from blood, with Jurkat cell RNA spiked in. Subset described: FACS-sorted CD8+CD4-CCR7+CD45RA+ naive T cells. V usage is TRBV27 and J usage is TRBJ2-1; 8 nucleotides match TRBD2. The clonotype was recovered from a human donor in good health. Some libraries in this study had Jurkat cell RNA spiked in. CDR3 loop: CASSIGLADYNEQFF. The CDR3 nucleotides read TGTGCCAGCAGTATAGGACTAGCAGACTACAATGAGCAGTTCTTC.